Here is one T cell receptor beta chain with its context. Antigen: not known. The junction does not match germline at one end; this may be a read error. This entry comes from a study of T cells in Graves' hyperthyroidism and ophthalmopathy. General study results and limits: Ophthalmopathy prediction by the model preceded onset by a median about 6.8 months.

This CDR3 contains 19 residues. Germline-derived CDR1 and CDR2 are SGHNT and YYREEE (reference sequence). Researchers amplified the TCR beta CDR3 regions from RNA transcripts. First-round RT-PCR with HTBI primers amplified the TCR CDR3 region. TCRdb fed the multiplex PCR reads into MiXCR, producing one record per CDR3 protein. Of roughly 710,000 distinct CDR3 sequences in the sample, around a third are singletons; the top ten hold 30% to 40%. Uncontrolled infection, other autoimmune disease, pregnancy or lactation led to exclusion. V and J are TRBV5-4 and TRBJ2-7; 8 nucleotides agree with TRBD2. This receptor was taken from a woman in her thirties or forties with Graves' hyperthyroidism. Sample: blood. The CDR3 DNA follows: TGCGCCAGCAGCTTGGAGCCGGGCGCAGCGGGAGTCACCTCCTACGAGCAGTACTTC. Residues: CASSLEPGAAGVTSYEQYF.